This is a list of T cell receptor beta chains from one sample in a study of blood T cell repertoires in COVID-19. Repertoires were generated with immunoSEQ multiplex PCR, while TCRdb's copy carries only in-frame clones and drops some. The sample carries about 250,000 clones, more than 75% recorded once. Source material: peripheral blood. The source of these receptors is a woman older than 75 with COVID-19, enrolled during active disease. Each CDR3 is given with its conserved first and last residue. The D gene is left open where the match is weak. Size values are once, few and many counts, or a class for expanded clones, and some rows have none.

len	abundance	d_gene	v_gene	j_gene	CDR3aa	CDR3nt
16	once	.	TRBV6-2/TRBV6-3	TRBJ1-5	CASSYSIWEGNQPQHF	TGTGCCAGCAGTTACTCGATTTGGGAGGGAAATCAGCCCCAGCATTTT
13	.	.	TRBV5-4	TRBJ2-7	CASSLDPGGAEYF	TGTGCCAGCAGCTTGGACCCGGGGGGCGCAGAGTACTTC
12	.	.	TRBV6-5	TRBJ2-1	CASGRGDNEQFF	TGTGCCAGCGGGAGGGGGGACAATGAGCAGTTCTTC
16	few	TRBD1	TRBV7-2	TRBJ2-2	CASSYEGTANTGELFF	TGTGCCAGCAGCTATGAGGGGACAGCGAACACCGGGGAGCTGTTTTTT
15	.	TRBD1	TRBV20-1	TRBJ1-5	CSASDTGGSNQPQHF	TGCAGTGCTAGTGATACAGGGGGGAGCAATCAGCCCCAGCATTTT
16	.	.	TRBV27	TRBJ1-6	CASSLSRTVYNSPLHF	TGTGCCAGCAGTTTATCGAGGACAGTATATAATTCACCCCTCCACTTT
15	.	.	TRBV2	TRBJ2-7	CASSEVMKAGSEQYF	TGTGCCAGCAGTGAAGTGATGAAGGCAGGCAGCGAGCAGTACTTC
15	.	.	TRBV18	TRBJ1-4	CASSPRGGQNEKLFF	TGTGCCAGCTCACCACGAGGAGGGCAGAATGAAAAACTGTTTTTT
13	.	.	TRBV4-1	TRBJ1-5	CASSQEWAGPQHF	TGCGCCAGCAGCCAAGAGTGGGCTGGGCCCCAGCATTTT
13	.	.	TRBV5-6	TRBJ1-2	CASSPRVNYGYTF	TGTGCCAGCAGCCCCAGGGTCAACTATGGCTACACCTTC
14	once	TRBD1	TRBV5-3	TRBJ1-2	CARSANRGRYGYTF	TGTGCCAGAAGCGCAAACAGGGGACGCTATGGCTACACCTTC
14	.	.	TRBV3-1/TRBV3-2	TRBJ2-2	CASSQVTNTGELFF	TGTGCCAGCAGCCAAGTAACGAACACCGGGGAGCTGTTTTTT
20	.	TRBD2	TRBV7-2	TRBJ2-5	CASSLAEEGTSGGALETQYF	TGTGCCAGCAGCTTAGCTGAAGAGGGGACTAGCGGGGGGGCCCTAGAGACCCAGTACTTC
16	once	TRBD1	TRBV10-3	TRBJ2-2	CATDTGGTGEAGELFF	TGTGCCACCGATACGGGCGGGACAGGGGAGGCCGGGGAGCTGTTTTTT
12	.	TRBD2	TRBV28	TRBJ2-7	CASSTSGGEQYF	TGTGCCAGCAGTACCTCGGGGGGCGAGCAGTACTTC
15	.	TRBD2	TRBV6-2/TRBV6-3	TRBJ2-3	CASSLAGTSTDTQYF	TGTGCCAGCAGTCTAGCGGGGACAAGCACAGATACGCAGTATTTT
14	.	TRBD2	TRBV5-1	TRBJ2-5	CASSLLAGEETQYF	TGCGCCAGCAGCTTGCTAGCGGGGGAAGAGACCCAGTACTTC
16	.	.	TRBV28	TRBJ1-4	CASSLLGGGTNEKLFF	TGTGCCAGCAGTTTACTTGGAGGTGGAACTAATGAAAAACTGTTTTTT
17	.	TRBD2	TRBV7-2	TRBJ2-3	CASSTSLLSGGTDTQYF	TGTGCCAGCAGCACCAGCCTACTGAGCGGGGGCACAGATACGCAGTATTTT
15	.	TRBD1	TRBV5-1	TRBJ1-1	CASSKYQGENTEAFF	TGCGCCAGCAGCAAGTATCAGGGGGAGAACACTGAAGCTTTCTTT